This passage covers 30 T cell receptor beta chains from one sample sequenced in a study of T cells expressing NK-cell markers (TCRdb year 2020). Library method: 5' RACE. TCRdb records Illumina HiSeq 2000 as the sequencer. After the reads were reprocessed by TCRdb, one entry was made per CDR3 protein sequence, with no DNA. The record for this sample contains 300,000 to 500,000 distinct CDR3 sequences. The biggest ten clones account for about 10% of the sample. The material sequenced was blood T cells: a sorted CD56 or NKG2C T cell subset, CD4+ or CD8+ T cells, or bulk PBMC T cells (not recorded which). The receptors derive from a woman aged 45-65 years in good health. Donor details come from another sample of the same person, matched by shared clones.

This rearrangement joins TRBV5-1 to TRBJ2-3; TCRdb returns TRBD2, unconfirmable since there is no DNA. This CDR3 is built from 15 residues. Germline-derived CDR1 and CDR2 are SGHRS and YFSETQ. This CDR3 is CASSLVPPPPDTQYF.

The J gene is TRBJ2-6, the V gene TRBV9; TCRdb indicates TRBD1, and absent DNA this call remains unverified. The germline CDR1 and CDR2 sequences are SGDLS and YYNGEE. This CDR3 is 18 amino acids long. The CDR3 here is CASSDRDRVEPGSNVLTF.

The chain carries TRBV5-1 and TRBJ2-1; there is no DNA to check the TCRdb D call of TRBD2. Looked up from germline, CDR1 is SGHRS and CDR2 is YFSETQ. The CDR3 loop spans 14 amino acids. The CDR3: CASSLVLAGELQFF.

The chain couples TRBV19 to TRBJ2-4; TCRdb reports TRBD1, a call that lacks DNA to check it against. Per the germline V gene, CDR1 is LNHDA and CDR2 is SQIVND (reference sequence). The CDR3 consists of 13 residues. This CDR3 reads CASTWTGWDIQYF.

The chain recombines TRBV10-3 with TRBJ2-7; TCRdb indicates TRBD2, and absent DNA this call remains unverified. The V gene's germline CDR1 is ENHRY and CDR2 SYGVKD. The CDR3 is made up of 14 amino acids. The CDR3 sequence is CAISEGLSSYEQYF.

The CDR3 protein is CSARDAGRDEQFF. The rearrangement joins TRBV20-1 to TRBJ2-1; TCRdb proposes TRBD1, but this gene call is untestable without DNA. The length of the CDR3 is 13 residues. Germline CDR1 is DFQATT and CDR2 is SNEGSKA (reference sequence).

The chain recombines TRBV11-3 with TRBJ2-2; TCRdb gives TRBD1 as the D gene, but with no DNA this cannot be confirmed. CDR1 and CDR2 (germline): SGHNT, YENEEA. This CDR3 region has 18 residues. The CDR3 loop is CASSLGLLGQVDTGELFF. The full variable domain, with the rest looked up from reference TRBV11-3 and TRBJ2-2, is EAGVVQSPRYKIIEKKQPVAFWCNPISGHNTLYWYLQNLGQGPELLIRYENEEAVDDSQLPKDRFSAERLKGVDSTLKIQPAELGDSAVYLCASSLGLLGQVDTGELFFGEGSRLTVL.

V gene TRBV20-1 combines with J gene TRBJ2-2. From germline, CDR1 is DFQATT and CDR2 SNEGSKA (reference sequence). The CDR3 consists of 13 residues. The CDR3: CSAEDLSTGELFF.

The V gene is TRBV12-3 or TRBV12-4, the J gene TRBJ1-2; TCRdb outputs TRBD1, but without DNA this stays unchecked. The CDR3 length is 15 residues. The CDR3 spells CASTPGDRANYGYTF.

The chain couples TRBV10-3 to TRBJ2-1; TCRdb's assignment of TRBD2 cannot be checked, as there is no DNA. The CDR3 is made up of 13 amino acids. CDR1 and CDR2 from the germline V gene are ENHRY and SYGVKD. CDR3 sequence reads: CAISGTSKSEQFF.

V and J are TRBV10-3 and TRBJ2-6; TCRdb lists TRBD1, though no DNA is available to test this call. CDR3 size: 20 residues. Germline V gives CDR1 ENHRY, CDR2 SYGVKD. Here the CDR3 reads CAISEWKTGVAGSGANVLTF.

V gene TRBV11-3 combines with J gene TRBJ2-1; without DNA, the TCRdb call of TRBD1 cannot be checked. Germline V gene lookup returns CDR1 SGHNT and CDR2 YENEEA. CDR3 length equals 13 residues. The CDR3 loop reads CASSPLWYNEQFF.

The chain recombines TRBV27 with TRBJ2-7; TCRdb gives TRBD1 as the D gene, but with no DNA this cannot be confirmed. The CDR3 has 16 amino acids. Germline V gene sequence: CDR1 MNHEY, CDR2 SMNVEV (reference sequence). CDR3 residues: CASSLSLWGRDYEQYF.

The chain carries TRBV27 and TRBJ1-2; TCRdb's D call, TRBD1, is unchecked because there is no DNA. The CDR3 is made up of 15 amino acids. Per germline, CDR1 MNHEY and CDR2 SMNVEV (reference sequence). The CDR3 protein is CASTALGQNNYGYTF.

The CDR3 loop reads CASSRGYSYNEQFF. J is TRBJ2-1 and V is TRBV7-3. CDR3 length equals 14 residues. Germline lookup yields CDR1 SGHTA and CDR2 FQGTGA.

The gene calls are TRBV6-5 and TRBJ2-1. The CDR3 extends over 14 amino acids. CDR1 MNHEY and CDR2 SVGAGI come from the germline V gene. The CDR3: CASSRGSSYNEQFF.

The rearrangement joins TRBV2 to TRBJ1-5; the D call of TRBD1 rests on TCRdb alone, since no DNA is present to check it. CDR1 is SNHLY, CDR2 FYNNEI, per germline. The CDR3 extends over 15 amino acids. CDR3 region: CASMAGTDSNQPQHF. Supplemented by reference TRBV2 and TRBJ1-5, the full variable domain reads EPEVTQTPSHQVTQMGQEVILRCVPISNHLYFYWYRQILGQKVEFLVSFYNNEISEKSEIFDDQFSVERPDGSNFTLKIRSTKLEDSAMYFCASMAGTDSNQPQHFGDGTRLSIL.

The chain couples TRBV11-2 to TRBJ2-5; checking the TCRdb D call of TRBD2 is not possible without DNA. Germline V gene sequence: CDR1 SGHAT, CDR2 FQNNGV. The CDR3 extends over 15 amino acids. The CDR3 loop is CASSVTGARGETQYF.

This chain connects TRBV20-1 to TRBJ2-5. In germline, CDR1 is DFQATT, CDR2 SNEGSKA (reference sequence). The CDR3 extends over 12 amino acids. The CDR3: CSARGPPPTQYF.

This rearrangement joins TRBV11-2 to TRBJ2-1; TCRdb proposes TRBD1, but this gene call is untestable without DNA. The V gene's germline CDR1 is SGHAT and CDR2 FQNNGV. The CDR3 length is 17 residues. CDR3 protein: CASSFQPLDLSYNEQFF. Full variable domain (outside the CDR3, taken from reference TRBV11-2 and TRBJ2-1): EAGVAQSPRYKIIEKRQSVAFWCNPISGHATLYWYQQILGQGPKLLIQFQNNGVVDDSQLPKDRFSAERLKGVDSTLKIQPAKLEDSAVYLCASSFQPLDLSYNEQFFGPGTRLTVL.

The chain couples TRBV2 to TRBJ2-4. The CDR3 totals 15 residues. CDR1 is SNHLY and CDR2 is FYNNEI in the germline V gene. The CDR3 loop is CASSENTLAKNIQYF.

The V gene is TRBV5-1, the J gene TRBJ2-7; TCRdb calls TRBD2, which cannot be checked without DNA. CDR3 length equals 17 residues. Germline V gene sequence: CDR1 SGHRS, CDR2 YFSETQ. The CDR3 reads CASSPSGTSGKSYEQYF.

The J gene is TRBJ2-3, the V gene TRBV20-1; the TRBD2 assignment by TCRdb is unverifiable without DNA. Germline CDR1 and CDR2: DFQATT and SNEGSKA (reference sequence). There are 11 residues in the CDR3. The CDR3 loop reads CSARHSLPLYF.

The chain carries TRBV6-2 or TRBV6-3 and TRBJ1-1; without DNA, the TCRdb call of TRBD1 cannot be checked. This CDR3 is built from 13 residues. Germline lookup yields CDR1 MNHEY and CDR2 SVGEGT. The CDR3 region is CASKQGLDTEAFF.

The J gene is TRBJ2-3, the V gene TRBV24-1; without DNA, the TCRdb call of TRBD1 cannot be checked. The CDR3 is 14 amino acids. CDR1 and CDR2 (germline): KGHDR, SFDVKD. CDR3 sequence reads: CATSDRQREDTQYF.

The genes are TRBV19 and TRBJ1-5. The CDR3 is 15 amino acids. Germline V gene lookup returns CDR1 LNHDA and CDR2 SQIVND (reference sequence). This CDR3 is CASSMEPTDDQPQHF.

The rearrangement joins TRBV4-1 to TRBJ2-3; the D call from TCRdb, TRBD1, cannot be confirmed without DNA. The CDR3 extends over 15 amino acids. Germline CDR1 MGHRA, CDR2 YSYEKL. CDR3 sequence reads: CASSPGDRGSDTQYF.

The rearrangement uses TRBV5-4 and TRBJ2-2; TCRdb's D call, TRBD2, is unchecked because there is no DNA. The CDR3 runs to 20 residues. The germline V gene has CDR1 SGHNT and CDR2 YYREEE (reference sequence). The CDR3 spells CASSLPGLAGVHANTGELFF.

This rearrangement joins TRBV11-2 to TRBJ2-7; TCRdb's D call, TRBD2, is unchecked because there is no DNA. Germline values: CDR1 SGHAT, CDR2 FQNNGV. This CDR3 is 14 amino acids long. CDR3 loop: CASSARLDSYEQYF. The full variable domain, with the rest looked up from reference TRBV11-2 and TRBJ2-7, is EAGVAQSPRYKIIEKRQSVAFWCNPISGHATLYWYQQILGQGPKLLIQFQNNGVVDDSQLPKDRFSAERLKGVDSTLKIQPAKLEDSAVYLCASSARLDSYEQYFGPGTRLTVT.

This rearrangement joins TRBV2 to TRBJ1-1. Looked up from germline, CDR1 is SNHLY and CDR2 is FYNNEI. This CDR3 is built from 15 residues. This CDR3 reads CASRAREAGNTEAFF.